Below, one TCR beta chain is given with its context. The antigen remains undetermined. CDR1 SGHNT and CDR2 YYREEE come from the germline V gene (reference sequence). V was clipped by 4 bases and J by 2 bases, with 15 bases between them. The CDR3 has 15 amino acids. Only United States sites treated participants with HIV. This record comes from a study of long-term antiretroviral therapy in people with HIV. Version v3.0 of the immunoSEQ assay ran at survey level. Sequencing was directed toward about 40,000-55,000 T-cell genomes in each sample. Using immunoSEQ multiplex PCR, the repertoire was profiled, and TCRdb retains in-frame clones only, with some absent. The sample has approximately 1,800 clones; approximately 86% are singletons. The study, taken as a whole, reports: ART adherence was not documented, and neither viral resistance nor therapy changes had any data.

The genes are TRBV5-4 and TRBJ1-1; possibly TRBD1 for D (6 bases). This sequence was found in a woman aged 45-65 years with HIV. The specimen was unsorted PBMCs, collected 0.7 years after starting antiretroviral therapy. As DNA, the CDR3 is TGTGCCAGCAGCGTGCCGAGGGACATAAACACTGAAGCTTTCTTT. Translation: CASSVPRDINTEAFF.